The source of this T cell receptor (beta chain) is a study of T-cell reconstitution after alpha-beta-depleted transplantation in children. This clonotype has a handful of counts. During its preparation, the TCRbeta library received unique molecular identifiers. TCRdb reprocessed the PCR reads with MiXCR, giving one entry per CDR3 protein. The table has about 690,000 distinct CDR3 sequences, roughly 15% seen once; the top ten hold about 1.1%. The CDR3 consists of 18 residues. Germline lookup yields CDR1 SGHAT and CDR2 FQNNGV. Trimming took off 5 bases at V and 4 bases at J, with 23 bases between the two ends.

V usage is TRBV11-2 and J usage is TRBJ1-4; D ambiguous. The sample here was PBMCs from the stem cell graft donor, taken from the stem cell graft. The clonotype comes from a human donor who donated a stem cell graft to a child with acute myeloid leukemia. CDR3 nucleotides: TGTGCCAGCAGCCGCCTTGGAGGGTTAAAGGGTATTAATGAAAAACTGTTTTTT. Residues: CASSRLGGLKGINEKLFF.